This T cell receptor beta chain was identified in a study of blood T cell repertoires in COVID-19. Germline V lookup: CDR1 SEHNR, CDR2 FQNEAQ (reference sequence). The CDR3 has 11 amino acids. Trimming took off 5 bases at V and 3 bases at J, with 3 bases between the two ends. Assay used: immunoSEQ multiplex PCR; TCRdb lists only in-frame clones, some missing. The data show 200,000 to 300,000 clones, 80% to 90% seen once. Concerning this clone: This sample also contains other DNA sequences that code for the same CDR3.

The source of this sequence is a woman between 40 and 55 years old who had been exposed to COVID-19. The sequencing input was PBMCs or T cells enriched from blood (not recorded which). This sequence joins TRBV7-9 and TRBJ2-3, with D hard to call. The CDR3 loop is CASSLTDTQYF. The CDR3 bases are TGTGCCAGCAGCCTTACAGATACGCAGTATTTT.